Below are 9 T cell receptor beta chains sequenced from a single sample in a study of CD8+ T cells in alopecia areata. RNA was extracted and reverse transcribed into cDNA as the sequencing template. TCRdb keeps only in-frame clones here, not all; method: immunoSEQ multiplex PCR. The sample has some 180,000 clones, about 51% seen once. Stated treatment: oral pan-JAK inhibitor, 5-10 mg twice daily. The source material was CD8+ T cells sorted from blood, sampled at approximately week 51, from a patient treated with tofacitinib. These receptors came from a human donor with alopecia areata.

This clone was detected a few times. The chain is built from TRBV4-1 and TRBJ2-2; TRBD2 is a possible D gene (5 bases). V lost 0 bases and J lost 4, with 15 bases in between. Per germline, CDR1 MGHRA and CDR2 YSYEKL. This CDR3 has 17 amino acids. CDR3 coding DNA: TGCGCCAGCAGCCAAGATGAGGGCGCCTCGGGCACCGGGGAGCTGTTTTTT. Residues: CASSQDEGASGTGELFF.

This clone qualifies as medium-sized. V is TRBV25-1 and J is TRBJ2-2, with D possibly TRBD1 on 6 matching bases. The germline V gene has CDR1 MGHDK and CDR2 SYGVNS. This CDR3 has 14 residues. V was clipped by 4 bases and J by 3 bases, with 9 bases between them. CDR3 DNA sequence: TGTGCCAGCAGTGGACCAGGGGACACCGGGGAGCTGTTTTTT. Protein product: CASSGPGDTGELFF.

The V and J genes are TRBV27 and TRBJ1-5, with TRBD1 matching over 7 bases. V was pared by 0 bases and J by 5 bases, with 7 bases of the junction left unmatched. CDR3 size: 16 residues. Germline CDR1 MNHEY, CDR2 SMNVEV (reference sequence). CDR3 nucleotides: TGTGCCAGCAGTTTATCTGGGGGACAGATCGATCAGCCCCAGCATTTT. It yields the protein CASSLSGGQIDQPQHF.

The chain combines TRBV13 with TRBJ1-2, with D maybe TRBD1 (6 bases). Germline V gives CDR1 PRHDT, CDR2 FYEKMQ (reference sequence). V gave up 6 bases and J gave up 4 bases, with 12 bases separating them. CDR3 length: 13 residues. CDR3 sequence: CASRYQGTYGYTF. Here the CDR3 DNA reads TGTGCCAGCAGATATCAGGGGACCTATGGCTACACCTTC.

The rearrangement joins TRBV29-1 to TRBJ2-3, with D possibly TRBD2 on 7 matching bases. CDR1 SQVTM and CDR2 ANQGSEA come from the germline V gene. V lost 6 bases and J 0 bases, leaving 13 bases between the germline ends. The CDR3 spans 14 residues. CDR3 loop: CSVIGGASTDTQYF. The CDR3 nucleotides read TGCAGCGTCATAGGGGGGGCTAGCACAGATACGCAGTATTTT.

This clone has a handful of counts. This sequence joins TRBV5-4 and TRBJ2-1; D is ambiguous. The CDR3 is made up of 11 amino acids. V was cut by 4 bases and J by 6 bases, with 5 bases left in between. CDR1 is SGHNT, CDR2 YYREEE, per germline (reference sequence). CDR3 region: CASSVFNEQFF. In DNA, the CDR3 is TGTGCCAGCAGCGTATTCAATGAGCAGTTCTTC.

CDR3 protein: CASRDREVYGYTF. The CDR3 DNA reads as TGTGCCAGCAGGGACAGGGAGGTCTATGGCTACACCTTC. The genes are TRBV2 and TRBJ1-2, with 8 nucleotides matching TRBD1. Germline V gene sequence: CDR1 SNHLY, CDR2 FYNNEI. V lost 6 bases, J lost 4 bases, and 4 bases stayed unmatched. This CDR3 is 13 amino acids long.

V gene TRBV4-1 combines with J gene TRBJ1-2; 11 positions match TRBD1. The CDR3 covers 14 residues. Unmatched junction bases numbered 4, after V lost 4 bases and J lost 6 bases. The germline CDR1 and CDR2 sequences are MGHRA and YSYEKL. Written as DNA, the CDR3 is TGCGCCAGCAGCCGAGCGGGACAGGGGGATGGCTACACCTTC. Its translation is CASSRAGQGDGYTF.

The chain links TRBV7-9 to TRBJ2-7; perhaps TRBD1 as D (5 bases). Germline V gene lookup returns CDR1 SEHNR and CDR2 FQNEAQ (reference sequence). V lost 5 bases to trimming and J lost 3 bases, with 14 bases between them. The length of the CDR3 is 14 residues. The CDR3: CASSPGNPYYEQYF. The CDR3 DNA follows: TGTGCCAGCAGCCCAGGGAACCCTTACTACGAGCAGTACTTC.